Below are 20 T cell receptor beta chains sequenced from a single sample in a study of cytomegalovirus exposure and HLA in healthy donors. The PCR ran on 60 Vbeta and 13 Jbeta primers. Profiling relied on immunoSEQ multiplex PCR, and the TCRdb table lists in-frame clones only, not all of them. This table has 180,000 or so clones, around 80% appearing once. Sequencing was carried out using PBMCs. These receptors were obtained from a woman aged 25-40 years in good health and CMV-seronegative.

The chain is built from TRBV29-1 and TRBJ2-7, with 7 nucleotides matching TRBD1. V was clipped by 5 bases and J by 2 bases; unmatched bases: 3. CDR1 and CDR2 from the germline V gene are SQVTM and ANQGSEA. The CDR3 extends over 12 amino acids. The CDR3 spells CSVWDSTYEQYF. The DNA of the CDR3 is TGCAGCGTTTGGGACAGCACCTACGAGCAGTACTTC.

This chain links TRBV7-6 with TRBJ2-1, with D possibly matching TRBD2 (7 bases). Per the germline V gene, CDR1 is SGHVS and CDR2 is FNYEAQ. V dropped 1 base and J dropped 4 bases, with 23 bases sitting between them. The CDR3 runs 19 residues. Here the CDR3 reads CASSLEGGAPATAYNEQFF. The CDR3 bases are TGTGCCAGCAGCTTAGAAGGGGGGGCCCCGGCCACCGCTTACAATGAGCAGTTCTTC.

The V call is TRBV11-2, the J call TRBJ2-5; TRBD2 aligns across 8 bases. The CDR3 loop spans 15 amino acids. From germline, CDR1 is SGHAT and CDR2 FQNNGV. Germline trimming cut 1 base from V and 2 bases from J; bases unmatched to any gene: 3. For the CDR3, the DNA is TGTGCCAGCAGCTTAGGTCAGCGGGGGCAAGAGACCCAGTACTTC. Its protein is CASSLGQRGQETQYF.

The chain carries TRBV5-1 and TRBJ2-3, with a weak D call TRBD2 (5 bases). Germline-derived CDR1 and CDR2 are SGHRS and YFSETQ. This CDR3 spans 16 amino acids. Trimming pared 0 bases from V and 2 bases from J, leaving 13 bases between. The CDR3 nucleotides read TGCGCCAGCAGCTTGGTCGGAGGAACCTACACAGATACGCAGTATTTT. Translation gives CASSLVGGTYTDTQYF.

The chain recombines TRBV18 with TRBJ2-1, with TRBD1 identical over 9 bases. This CDR3 has 16 amino acids. Germline assignment: CDR1 KGHSH and CDR2 LQKENI. J was trimmed by 4 bases and V by 5 bases; bases with no gene match: 9. The CDR3 DNA reads TGTGCCAGCTCAGCACTCCGGGACAGGGTGTACAATGAGCAGTTCTTC. It translates to CASSALRDRVYNEQFF.

The chain is built from TRBV5-1 and TRBJ2-5; the D is unclear. Per the germline V gene, CDR1 is SGHRS and CDR2 is YFSETQ. V lost 4 bases to trimming and J lost 5 bases, with 9 bases between them. This CDR3 comprises 12 residues. The CDR3 region has the DNA TGCGCCAGCAGCCGAGCGTGGGAGACCCAGTACTTC. Protein product: CASSRAWETQYF.

This sequence joins TRBV7-2 and TRBJ2-1; 7 bases agree with TRBD2. The length of the CDR3 is 18 residues. With 4 bases clipped from V and 5 bases from J, the junction kept 17 bases outside the gene matches. CDR1 and CDR2 (germline): SGHTA, FQGNSA. As DNA, the CDR3 is TGTGCCAGCAGCTCCAGATGGGGGGGGACGTGGGCCGACAATGAGCAGTTCTTC. Amino acid sequence: CASSSRWGGTWADNEQFF. Full variable domain (missing parts from reference TRBV7-2 and TRBJ2-1): GAGVSQSPSNKVTEKGKDVELRCDPISGHTALYWYRQSLGQGLEFLIYFQGNSAPDKSGLPSDRFSAERTGGSVSTLTIQRTQQEDSAVYLCASSSRWGGTWADNEQFFGPGTRLTVL.

The V gene is TRBV7-3, the J gene TRBJ1-6, with D unclear. The CDR3 is made up of 12 amino acids. Trimming took off 2 bases at V and 7 bases at J, with 3 bases between the two ends. Germline V gives CDR1 SGHTA, CDR2 FQGTGA. The CDR3 DNA reads TGTGCCAGCAGCTTACCGAATTCACCCCTCCACTTT. Translated, it gives CASSLPNSPLHF.

This sequence joins TRBV15 and TRBJ2-3; D unclear. Germline V CDR1 and CDR2: LNHNV, YYDKDF (reference sequence). Trimming pared 1 base from V and 2 bases from J, leaving 13 bases between. CDR3 length equals 16 residues. The CDR3 spells CATSRVFTVNTDTQYF. For the CDR3, the DNA is TGTGCCACCAGCAGAGTCTTTACAGTTAACACAGATACGCAGTATTTT.

The V gene is TRBV6-5, the J gene TRBJ2-5; 11 nucleotides line up with TRBD2. Germline values: CDR1 MNHEY, CDR2 SVGAGI. There are 15 residues in the CDR3. Losses at the gene ends were 6 bases for V and 0 bases for J; bases not matched to a gene: 3. CDR3 DNA: TGTGCCAGCAGGCCTAGCGGGGGGAACCAAGAGACCCAGTACTTC. Translated: CASRPSGGNQETQYF.

V usage is TRBV5-1 and J usage is TRBJ2-7; 8 nucleotides match TRBD2. J gave up 0 bases and V 4 bases, and 15 bases lay outside the gene matches. CDR3 size: 18 residues. Germline V lookup: CDR1 SGHRS, CDR2 YFSETQ. CDR3 bases: TGCGCCAGCAGCCCCGGACTCTTTGCGGGGGGAAGCTCCTACGAGCAGTACTTC. Protein sequence: CASSPGLFAGGSSYEQYF.

J is TRBJ2-5 and V is TRBV11-2, with a weak D call TRBD1 (6 bases). The CDR3 runs to 13 residues. Germline V gene sequence: CDR1 SGHAT, CDR2 FQNNGV. V lost 1 base and J lost 5, with 8 bases in between. Here the CDR3 DNA reads TGTGCCAGCAGCTTAGCAGGGGTCGAGACCCAGTACTTC. This gives the protein CASSLAGVETQYF. The full variable domain, in which reference TRBV11-2 and TRBJ2-5 provide the parts outside the CDR3, is EAGVAQSPRYKIIEKRQSVAFWCNPISGHATLYWYQQILGQGPKLLIQFQNNGVVDDSQLPKDRFSAERLKGVDSTLKIQPAKLEDSAVYLCASSLAGVETQYFGPGTRLLVL.

This chain joins TRBV21-1 and TRBJ1-2; the table names TRBD1, a call not compared with the DNA. TRBV21-1 is deemed a pseudogene. The CDR3 contains 16 residues. The CDR3 spells CASSLTWDRTNYGYTF. The CDR3 nucleotides are TGTGCCAGCAGCCTTACCTGGGACAGAACTAACTATGGCTACACCTTC.

This clone showed up just a few times. The chain carries TRBV2 and TRBJ1-1, with D maybe TRBD1 (5 bases). This CDR3 region has 14 residues. Trimming stripped 6 bases from V and 4 bases from J, with 15 bases between. CDR1 and CDR2 from the germline V gene are SNHLY and FYNNEI. The CDR3 here is CASSEAVGGTEAFF. Written as DNA, the CDR3 is TGTGCCAGCAGCGAGGCGGTGGGGGGCACTGAAGCTTTCTTT. The variable domain in full, with the rest retrieved from reference TRBV2 and TRBJ1-1, is EPEVTQTPSHQVTQMGQEVILRCVPISNHLYFYWYRQILGQKVEFLVSFYNNEISEKSEIFDDQFSVERPDGSNFTLKIRSTKLEDSAMYFCASSEAVGGTEAFFGQGTRLTVV.

The chain has TRBV13 and TRBJ1-2; weak D call: TRBD1 (5 bases). The germline CDR1 and CDR2 sequences are PRHDT and FYEKMQ (reference sequence). The CDR3 contains 14 residues. The V end lost 2 bases, the J end lost 6 bases, and 13 bases lay between the germline ends. CDR3 in amino acids: CASSLKGPGDGYTF. CDR3 nucleotide sequence: TGTGCCAGCAGCTTAAAGGGGCCCGGCGATGGCTACACCTTC.

This clone was found a few times. The chain employs TRBV19 and TRBJ1-1; D perhaps matches TRBD1 (5 bases). CDR1 is LNHDA, CDR2 SQIVND, per germline (reference sequence). The CDR3 covers 11 residues. V was trimmed by 3 bases and J by 14 bases, leaving 13 bases between them. The CDR3 DNA reads as TGTGCCAGTAGTATGGGACTTTTATTGTTCTTT. Protein: CASSMGLLLFF.

This clone was counted a few times. The rearrangement joins TRBV5-1 to TRBJ1-6; perhaps TRBD1 as D (5 bases). Deletions cut 6 bases from V and 7 bases from J, with 17 bases between. The CDR3 is 15 amino acids. Germline CDR1 reads SGHRS; CDR2 reads YFSETQ. The CDR3 sequence: CASTATVTDNSPLHF. CDR3 nucleotide sequence: TGCGCCAGCACAGCTACCGTGACAGACAATTCACCCCTCCACTTT.

CDR3 DNA sequence: TGTGCCATCAGTGATCAGGGTATGGGCAATCAGCCCCAGCATTTT. Residues: CAISDQGMGNQPQHF. J is TRBJ1-5 and V is TRBV10-3; maybe TRBD1 (5 bases). From germline, CDR1 is ENHRY and CDR2 SYGVKD. The CDR3 is 15 residues long. V lost 3 bases and J 2 bases, leaving 11 bases between the germline ends.

CDR3 nucleotide sequence: TGCGCCAGCAGCTTGGAACCGGGCTCCTACGAGCAGTACTTC. Its protein is CASSLEPGSYEQYF. The genes are TRBV5-1 and TRBJ2-7; D remains unclear. V lost 0 bases, J lost 0 bases, and 7 bases lay in between. CDR1 is SGHRS, CDR2 YFSETQ, per germline. The CDR3 runs to 14 residues.

This chain uses TRBV7-8 with TRBJ2-7; 8 bases map to TRBD1. Germline values: CDR1 SGHVS, CDR2 FQNEAQ. This CDR3 region has 15 residues. V shed 1 base and J 7 bases; nucleotides not matched to a gene: 9. CDR3 nucleotides: TGTGCCAGCAGCTTAGTCGGGGACAGGCCTTCTGAGCAGTACTTC. This encodes CASSLVGDRPSEQYF.